The entry that follows covers one T cell receptor beta chain sequence. No antigen is known for it. The sample is drawn from a study of T cells in localized non-small cell lung cancer. Assay used: immunoSEQ multiplex PCR; TCRdb lists only in-frame clones, some missing. This sample has 40,000 to 60,000 clones; 81% occur once, and the top ten carry roughly 18%. There are 14 residues in the CDR3. The ends were cut back, 5 bases at V and 0 bases at J, with 10 bases in the middle. The germline gives CDR1 MNHEY, CDR2 SVGAGI. Findings and limits, study-wide: There was higher T cell clonality in uninvolved adjacent lung than in tumor, and it was highest there.

The sequence came from a man aged 40 to 70 with stage III lung adenocarcinoma. This sample comprised peripheral blood mononuclear cells, obtained before any cancer treatment. The chain has TRBV6-5 and TRBJ1-2; D is possibly TRBD1 (6 bases). Written as DNA, the CDR3 is TGTGCCAGCAGTGTAGGGGGATCTAACTATGGCTACACCTTC. It is translated as CASSVGGSNYGYTF.